The 24 T cell receptor beta chains listed next were all sequenced from one sample in a study of blood T cells in healthy people across ages. With a J-beta primer mix and a sample-barcoded 5' primer, a second PCR ran 7 to 11 cycles. MiXCR, run by TCRdb on the 5' RACE reads, gives a single entry per CDR3 protein. Among some 1.5 million distinct CDR3 sequences listed, 28% were seen once. The sequencing sample was made of blood. The receptors originated from a woman in her 30s in good health.

This chain links TRBV12-3 or TRBV12-4 with TRBJ2-2; D is ambiguous. V lost 8 bases, J lost 5 bases, and 15 bases lay in between. This CDR3 spans 14 amino acids. The CDR3 sequence: CASVDSLETGELFF. CDR3 DNA sequence: TGTGCCAGCGTTGACTCCCTGGAGACCGGGGAGCTGTTTTTT.

This clonotype was counted once. The chain links TRBV4-1 to TRBJ1-1; D is possibly TRBD1 (6 bases). Germline V lookup: CDR1 MGHRA, CDR2 YSYEKL. The CDR3 consists of 14 residues. Trimming removed 3 bases at V and 8 bases at J, with 16 bases between. The CDR3 protein is CASSHLREGGEAFF. CDR3 in DNA: TGCGCCAGCAGCCATCTTCGAGAGGGGGGAGAAGCTTTCTTT.

This clonotype was detected only a few times. The rearrangement joins TRBV7-2 to TRBJ2-2; 13 bases align to TRBD2. The CDR3 covers 16 residues. V gave up 10 bases and J gave up 7 bases; unmatched junction bases: 12. In germline, CDR1 is SGHTA, CDR2 FQGNSA. For the CDR3, the DNA is TGTGCCACCCAAGGGGAGGGACTAGCGGGACTCGGGGAGCTGTTTTTT. It is translated as CATQGEGLAGLGELFF. The full variable domain, rest sourced from reference TRBV7-2 and TRBJ2-2, is GAGVSQSPSNKVTEKGKDVELRCDPISGHTALYWYRQSLGQGLEFLIYFQGNSAPDKSGLPSDRFSAERTGGSVSTLTIQRTQQEDSAVYLCATQGEGLAGLGELFFGEGSRLTVL.

In its sample, this clonotype was seen a few times. V is TRBV6-5 and J is TRBJ2-3; tentative D call: TRBD2 (5 bases). Trimming left V 5 bases short and J 4 bases short, with 10 bases between. Germline V lookup: CDR1 MNHEY, CDR2 SVGAGI. The CDR3 extends over 13 amino acids. Written as DNA, the CDR3 is TGTGCCAGCAGTAGAGCGGCGGCAGATACGCAGTATTTT. It encodes CASSRAAADTQYF.

This clonotype was seen more than once but under ten times. The chain combines TRBV5-1 with TRBJ2-3; 8 positions agree with TRBD2. The CDR3 runs to 15 residues. V shed 0 bases, J shed 5 bases, and the junction held 5 bases outside the gene matches. Per the germline V gene, CDR1 is SGHRS and CDR2 is YFSETQ. The CDR3 DNA follows: TGCGCCAGCAGCTTGGCGGGGGGGCAGGAAGATACGCAGTATTTT. Protein sequence: CASSLAGGQEDTQYF.

This clonotype was recorded a few times. The gene calls are TRBV5-1 and TRBJ2-1; no clear D. The CDR3 runs 13 residues. Trimming stripped 0 bases from V and 7 bases from J, with 8 bases between. Germline lookup yields CDR1 SGHRS and CDR2 YFSETQ. The CDR3: CASSLGQSNEQFF. The CDR3 DNA sequence: TGCGCCAGCAGCTTGGGCCAGAGTAATGAGCAGTTCTTC.

The rearrangement joins TRBV7-2 to TRBJ2-7; 7 bases fit TRBD1. Losses at the gene ends were 6 bases for V and 5 bases for J; bases not matched to a gene: 7. The CDR3 extends over 13 amino acids. Germline V CDR1 and CDR2: SGHTA, FQGNSA. In DNA form, the CDR3 reads TGTGCCAGCAGGGGGACAGACGACCACGAGCAGTACTTC. The encoded protein is CASRGTDDHEQYF.

On this clonotype: An end of the junction differs from the germline gene, which may be a read error. CDR3 nucleotide sequence: TGTGCCAGCAGAAAGTGGGACGGCTCCAACAATGAGCAGTTCTTC. This codes for CASRKWDGSNNEQFF. This chain uses TRBV12-3 or TRBV12-4 with TRBJ2-1, with D perhaps assigned TRBD1 or TRBD2 (5 bases each). This CDR3 is 15 amino acids long.

This clonotype was seen only once. The junction and the germline gene differ at one end; a read error may be behind it. The chain is built from TRBV5-6 and TRBJ1-1, with D unclear. This CDR3 is built from 13 residues. Per the germline V gene, CDR1 is SGHDT and CDR2 is YYEEEE. The CDR3 loop is CVSSFYSNTEAFF. DNA for the CDR3: TGTGTCAGCAGCTTTTACAGTAACACTGAAGCTTTCTTT.

This chain uses TRBV3-1 with TRBJ1-6; D uncertain. The CDR3 has 17 residues. In germline, CDR1 is LGHDT, CDR2 YNNKEL (reference sequence). V was trimmed by 0 bases and J by 0 bases, leaving 9 bases between them. The CDR3 here is CASSQEYASSYNSPLHF. For the CDR3, the DNA is TGTGCCAGCAGCCAAGAGTACGCGAGCTCCTATAATTCACCCCTCCACTTT. Based on the CDR3 plus reference TRBV3-1 and TRBJ1-6, the full variable domain is DTAVSQTPKYLVTQMGNDKSIKCEQNLGHDTMYWYKQDSKKFLKIMFSYNNKELIINETVPNRFSPKSPDKAHLNLHINSLELGDSAVYFCASSQEYASSYNSPLHFGNGTRLTVT.

This sequence joins TRBV12-3 or TRBV12-4 and TRBJ2-6; TRBD1 agrees at 9 bases. CDR3 length equals 15 residues. V dropped 4 bases and J dropped 2; count of bases not matched to a gene: 0. CDR3 loop: CASSWDRAGANVLTF. The CDR3 coding sequence is TGTGCCAGCAGTTGGGACAGGGCTGGGGCCAACGTCCTGACTTTC.

This clonotype was counted only a few times. The gene calls are TRBV2 and TRBJ1-2, with D perhaps TRBD1 (5 bases). The CDR3 has 13 residues. Germline loops: CDR1 SNHLY, CDR2 FYNNEI. V was pared by 3 bases and J by 8 bases, with 13 bases between. The CDR3 spells CASSEGRGGGYTF. The DNA for the CDR3 is TGTGCCAGCAGTGAGGGACGTGGGGGAGGCTACACCTTC.

The J gene is TRBJ1-1, the V gene TRBV4-1; no clear D. Germline V gene data show CDR1 as MGHRA and CDR2 as YSYEKL. The CDR3 spans 15 residues. Trimming shortened V by 0 bases and J by 0 bases, and 8 bases separated the two germline ends. The CDR3 loop reads CASSQEFSMNTEAFF. In DNA, the CDR3 is TGCGCCAGCAGCCAAGAGTTCTCTATGAACACTGAAGCTTTCTTT.

The chain carries TRBV12-3 or TRBV12-4 and TRBJ1-1; 8 nucleotides align to TRBD1. Trimming at V came to 3 bases and at J to 5 bases, leaving 11 bases not matched to a gene. This CDR3 region has 16 residues. The CDR3 protein is CASSFRGGTGGTEAFF. In DNA, the CDR3 is TGTGCCAGCAGTTTCCGGGGGGGAACAGGGGGAACTGAAGCTTTCTTT.

This rearrangement joins TRBV28 to TRBJ1-2; D remains ambiguous. V shed 3 bases and J shed 7 bases, with 15 bases lying between them. CDR3 length equals 14 residues. Germline CDR1 and CDR2: MDHEN and SYDVKM. The chain's CDR3 is CASSFSPGLGGYTF. In DNA form, the CDR3 reads TGTGCCAGCAGTTTCTCCCCCGGGTTAGGTGGCTACACCTTC.

This clonotype was counted between two and nine times. This may stem from a read error, because a much larger clone lies one nucleotide away. The V gene is TRBV29-1, the J gene TRBJ1-2; tentative D call: TRBD1 (5 bases). There are 11 residues in the CDR3. Germline assignment: CDR1 SQVTM and CDR2 ANQGSEA. Between the trimmed V and J ends, which lost 1 base and 8 bases, there was a span of 8 bases. DNA of the CDR3: TGCAGCGTTGAAGGGGGCAGGGGCTACACCTTC. It is translated as CSVEGGRGYTF.

This clonotype was recorded at least ten times. The V and J genes are TRBV29-1 and TRBJ2-4; D tentatively reads TRBD1 or TRBD2 (5 bases each). The CDR3 covers 14 residues. The germline gives CDR1 SQVTM, CDR2 ANQGSEA. Trimming cost V 6 bases and J 0 bases, with 12 bases left between them. This CDR3 is CSVAEGSAKNIQYF. CDR3 in DNA: TGCAGCGTGGCCGAGGGGTCAGCCAAAAACATTCAGTACTTC.

This clonotype was found many times. The chain uses TRBV12-3 or TRBV12-4 and TRBJ2-7; 7 bases align to TRBD1. After removal of 4 bases from V and 4 bases from J, the junction contained 10 bases not matched to a gene. This CDR3 is built from 15 residues. The CDR3 DNA follows: TGTGCCAGCAGTTCACCTGACAGGGCAATTTACGAGCAGTACTTC. It encodes CASSSPDRAIYEQYF.

There are a few counts of this clonotype. The genes are TRBV28 and TRBJ2-7, with TRBD2 matching 8 bases. Germline assignment: CDR1 MDHEN and CDR2 SYDVKM. The CDR3 is 15 amino acids. The V segment lost 6 bases and the J segment 1 base; nucleotides outside the gene matches: 8. CDR3 in amino acids: CASRVAGNPSYEQYF. DNA of the CDR3: TGTGCCAGCAGGGTAGCGGGGAACCCTTCCTACGAGCAGTACTTC.

V gene TRBV7-9 combines with J gene TRBJ1-2; D gene ambiguous. Germline V lookup: CDR1 SEHNR, CDR2 FQNEAQ (reference sequence). V lost 3 bases and J lost 10, with 15 bases in between. This CDR3 contains 13 residues. The CDR3 nucleotides read TGTGCCAGCAGCTTCGCTATCCGAGACGACTACACCTTC. This translates into CASSFAIRDDYTF.

This clonotype was counted only a few times. This may be a read error: a much more frequent sequence differs by one nucleotide. The chain has TRBV20-1 and TRBJ2-5, with TRBD1 matching over 7 bases. The V gene's germline CDR1 is DFQATT and CDR2 SNEGSKA (reference sequence). The CDR3 consists of 14 residues. The CDR3 here is CSALLRQGTETRYF. CDR3 nucleotides: TGCAGTGCTCTCCTCCGACAGGGAACGGAGACCCGGTACTTC.

CDR3 in amino acids: CASSQVEGRRETQYF. The CDR3 nucleotides read TGTGCCAGCAGCCAAGTTGAGGGGAGGCGGGAGACCCAGTACTTC. This sequence joins TRBV14 and TRBJ2-5, with D possibly matching TRBD2 (6 bases). CDR1 and CDR2 (germline): SGHDN, FVKESK. The CDR3 runs 15 residues. V shed 1 base and J shed 5 bases, with 14 bases lying between them.

The table lists this clonotype with a few counts. The rearrangement links TRBV7-2 to TRBJ2-7; TRBD2 aligns across 12 bases. The CDR3 is 15 residues long. V was pared by 1 base and J by 6 bases, with 4 bases of the junction left unmatched. The V gene's germline CDR1 is SGHTA and CDR2 FQGNSA. The CDR3 loop is CASSLEASGGAEQYF. The CDR3 DNA is TGTGCCAGCAGCTTAGAGGCTAGCGGGGGGGCCGAGCAGTACTTC.

The count of this clonotype is one. This rearrangement joins TRBV4-2 to TRBJ2-1, with D maybe TRBD1 (6 bases). Germline values: CDR1 LGHNA, CDR2 YNFKEQ. This CDR3 has 14 amino acids. V lost 3 bases and J 6 bases, leaving 12 bases between the germline ends. The chain's CDR3 is CASSHSPGVNEQFF. The CDR3 DNA reads TGTGCCAGCAGCCACTCACCAGGGGTCAATGAGCAGTTCTTC.